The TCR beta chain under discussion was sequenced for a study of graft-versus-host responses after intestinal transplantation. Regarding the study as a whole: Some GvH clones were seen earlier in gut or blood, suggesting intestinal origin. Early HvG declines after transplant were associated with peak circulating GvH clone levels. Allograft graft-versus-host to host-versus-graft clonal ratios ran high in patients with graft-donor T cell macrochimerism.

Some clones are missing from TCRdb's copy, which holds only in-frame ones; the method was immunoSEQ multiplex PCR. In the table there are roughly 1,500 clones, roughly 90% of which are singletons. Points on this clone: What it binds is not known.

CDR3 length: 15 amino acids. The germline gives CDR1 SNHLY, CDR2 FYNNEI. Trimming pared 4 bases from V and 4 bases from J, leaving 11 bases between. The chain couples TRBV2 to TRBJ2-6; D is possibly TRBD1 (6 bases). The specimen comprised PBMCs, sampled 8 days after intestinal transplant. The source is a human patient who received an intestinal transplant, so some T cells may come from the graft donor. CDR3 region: CASSVQGLGANVLTF. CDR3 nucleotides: TGTGCCAGCAGTGTTCAGGGGCTCGGGGCCAACGTCCTGACTTTC.